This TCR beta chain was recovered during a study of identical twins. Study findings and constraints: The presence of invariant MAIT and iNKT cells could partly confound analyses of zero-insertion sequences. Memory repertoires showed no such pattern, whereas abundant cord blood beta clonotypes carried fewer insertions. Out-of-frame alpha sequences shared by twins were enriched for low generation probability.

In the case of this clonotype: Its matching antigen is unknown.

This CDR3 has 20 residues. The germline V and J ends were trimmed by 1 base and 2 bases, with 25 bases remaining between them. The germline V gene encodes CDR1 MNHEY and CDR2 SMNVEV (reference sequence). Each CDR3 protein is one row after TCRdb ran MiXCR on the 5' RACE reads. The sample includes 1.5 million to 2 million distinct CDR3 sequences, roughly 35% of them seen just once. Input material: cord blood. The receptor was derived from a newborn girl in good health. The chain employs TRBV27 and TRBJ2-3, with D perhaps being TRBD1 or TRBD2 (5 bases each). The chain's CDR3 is CASSLWVPGASRDPTDTQYF. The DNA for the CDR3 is TGTGCCAGCAGTTTATGGGTGCCCGGGGCGTCCAGGGACCCCACAGATACGCAGTATTTT.